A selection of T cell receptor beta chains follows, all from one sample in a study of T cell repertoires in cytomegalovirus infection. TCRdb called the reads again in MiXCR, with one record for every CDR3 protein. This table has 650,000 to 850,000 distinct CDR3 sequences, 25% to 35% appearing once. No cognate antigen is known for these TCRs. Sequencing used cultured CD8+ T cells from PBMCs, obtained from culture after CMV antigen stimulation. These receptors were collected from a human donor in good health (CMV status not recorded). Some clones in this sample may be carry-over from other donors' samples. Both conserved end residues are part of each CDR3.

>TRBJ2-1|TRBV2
CAIPPGQGSEEQFF
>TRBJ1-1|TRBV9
CASSALGQGGNTEAFF
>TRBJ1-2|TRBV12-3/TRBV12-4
CASSPTNEMANYGYTF
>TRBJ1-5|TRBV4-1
CASSQYIQDDQPQHF
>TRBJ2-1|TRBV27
CASGIQGLYNEQFF
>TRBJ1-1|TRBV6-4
CASSIYPPPMNTEAFF
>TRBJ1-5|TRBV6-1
CASSNQGAVGQPQHF
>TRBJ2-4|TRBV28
CASSLSTGNTIKNIQYF
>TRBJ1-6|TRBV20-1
CSARSRAYNSPLHF
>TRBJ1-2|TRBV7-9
CASSNQKTGGLDGYTF
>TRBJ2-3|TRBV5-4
CASLHGGTDTQYF
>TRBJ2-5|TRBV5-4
CASSSDHQETQYF